This entry lists 16 T cell receptor beta chains sequenced from one sample in a study of blood T cells in healthy people across ages (dated by TCRdb to the mid-2010s). Receptors were amplified or captured by 5' RACE. Sequenced using an Illumina HiSeq 2500. The second PCR ran for roughly 7 to 12 cycles and used a J-beta primer mix along with a sample-barcoded 5' primer. TCRdb passed the public sequencing reads through fastp at Q25 and MiXCR, retaining productive beta sequences. CDR3 protein duplicates are merged, each entry listing the most common genes and DNA. A total of about 970,000 distinct CDR3 sequences appear in this sample, approximately 50% of them only once. Together, the top ten hold around a fifth of the sample. The sequencing input was blood. These receptors all come from a woman aged 55-75 years in good health.

This chain joins TRBV29-1 and TRBJ2-1; D is undetermined. Germline-derived CDR1 and CDR2 are SQVTM and ANQGSEA. The length of the CDR3 is 14 residues. Trimming took 2 bases from V and 1 from J, leaving 9 bases between them. CDR3 sequence (DNA): TGCAGCGTTGAATTGGGTGCTTCCTACAATGAGCAGTTCTTC. It is translated as CSVELGASYNEQFF.

This clonotype was counted at least ten times. A clone one base away is much larger, so this may be a read error. This chain joins TRBV20-1 and TRBJ2-5, with 9 bases matching TRBD2. Germline CDR1 reads DFQATT; CDR2 reads SNEGSKA (reference sequence). V trimming: 3 bases; J trimming: 6 bases; junction bases outside the gene matches: 8. This CDR3 spans 14 amino acids. The CDR3 protein is CSASSASGTKTQYF. The CDR3 DNA follows: TGCAGTGCTAGTTCCGCTAGCGGGACAAAGACCCAGTACTTC.

This clonotype was counted only a few times. The V and J genes are TRBV28 and TRBJ2-7; 14 positions match TRBD2. Germline CDR1 reads MDHEN; CDR2 reads SYDVKM. The CDR3 consists of 19 residues. V lost 5 bases, J lost 1 base, and 13 bases stayed unmatched. The chain's CDR3 is CASSPPRGLAGARSYEQYF. The CDR3 nucleotides are TGTGCCAGCAGTCCACCCCGGGGACTAGCGGGAGCACGGTCCTACGAGCAGTACTTC.

This clonotype occurred a few times. The rearrangement uses TRBV11-2 and TRBJ2-3, with D unresolved. The CDR3 has 15 amino acids. V lost 1 base, J lost 6 bases, and 14 bases lay in between. Germline V gene lookup returns CDR1 SGHAT and CDR2 FQNNGV. The DNA of the CDR3 is TGTGCCAGCAGCTTAGTTCAGTCGAATGCCGATACGCAGTATTTT. This codes for CASSLVQSNADTQYF.

This clonotype was seen a few times. The CDR3 reads CASTYAPLGEQYF. CDR3 coding DNA: TGTGCCAGCACCTATGCCCCTCTTGGCGAGCAGTACTTC. V is TRBV7-2 and J is TRBJ2-7; D is unclear. Germline V gene lookup returns CDR1 SGHTA and CDR2 FQGNSA. This CDR3 region has 13 residues. V was pared by 7 bases and J by 6 bases, with 16 bases between.

The chain recombines TRBV7-2 with TRBJ1-2, with D tentatively TRBD1 (6 bases). This CDR3 contains 14 residues. V shed 4 bases and J shed 7 bases, with 16 bases lying between them. CDR1 SGHTA and CDR2 FQGNSA come from the germline V gene. The CDR3 nucleotides are TGTGCCAGCAGCTCACAGGGTATTCTTGGTGGCTACACCTTC. Its protein product is CASSSQGILGGYTF.

The V call is TRBV7-2, the J call TRBJ2-7; D is uncertain. Germline CDR1 reads SGHTA; CDR2 reads FQGNSA. CDR3 size: 15 residues. V was shortened by 1 base and J by 0 bases, with 10 bases between the two germline ends. CDR3 coding DNA: TGTGCCAGCAGCTTAGGAAACAGCCGCTCCTACGAGCAGTACTTC. Translation: CASSLGNSRSYEQYF.

Of note for this clonotype: Since the CDR3 does not end with the conserved phenylalanine or tryptophan, this likely comes from a read error. The chain carries TRBV29-1 and TRBJ2-3; 7 bases line up with TRBD1. The junction had 11 bases not matched to a gene; V was cut back by 8 bases and J by 6 bases. The CDR3 is made up of 13 amino acids. CDR1 and CDR2 from the germline V gene are SQVTM and ANQGSEA. CDR3 DNA sequence: TGCAGCCAACGACAGGGCAGTCGGGATACGCAGTATTCT. Its translation: CSQRQGSRDTQYS.

The V and J genes are TRBV6-2 or TRBV6-3 and TRBJ2-7; TRBD2 might be the D (6 bases). This CDR3 contains 17 residues. Germline CDR1 MNHEY, CDR2 SVGEGT. V lost 10 bases and J 0 bases, leaving 25 bases between the germline ends. CDR3 residues: CATIPGGKPLSSYEQYF. The DNA for the CDR3 is TGTGCCACCATCCCTGGAGGGAAGCCCCTCAGCTCCTACGAGCAGTACTTC.

This clonotype was seen a few times. The chain is built from TRBV7-3 and TRBJ1-1; 7 bases fit TRBD1. CDR1 and CDR2 (germline): SGHTA, FQGTGA. Losses at the gene ends were 0 bases for V and 5 bases for J; bases not matched to a gene: 12. The CDR3 length is 17 residues. In nucleotides, the CDR3 is TGTGCCAGCAGCTTAACCCCAGGTACAGGGGCGGATACTGAAGCTTTCTTT. This encodes CASSLTPGTGADTEAFF. The whole variable domain, remainder taken from reference TRBV7-3 and TRBJ1-1, is GAGVSQTPSNKVTEKGKYVELRCDPISGHTALYWYRQSLGQGPEFLIYFQGTGAADDSGLPNDRFFAVRPEGSVSTLKIQRTERGDSAVYLCASSLTPGTGADTEAFFGQGTRLTVV.

V and J are TRBV5-5 and TRBJ2-7, with D unclear. There are 13 residues in the CDR3. The V gene's germline CDR1 is SGHKS and CDR2 YYEKEE (reference sequence). Trimming removed 5 bases from V and 2 bases from J, with 11 bases in between. The CDR3, as DNA: TGTGCCAGCAGACATGACGTCCCCTACGAGCAGTACTTC. It encodes CASRHDVPYEQYF.

This clonotype showed up just a few times. V and J are TRBV5-8 and TRBJ2-4, with D perhaps matching TRBD2 (5 bases). The J call may not be correct, given that the DNA end is closer to TRBJ2-7. Germline V gene lookup returns CDR1 SGHTS and CDR2 YDEGEE. The CDR3 is made up of 16 amino acids. The CDR3 loop reads CASSLRRRWVVDEQYF. CDR3 nucleotides: TGTGCCAGCAGTTTACGACGGAGGTGGGTTGTGGACGAGCAGTACTTC.

Concerning this clonotype: One end of the junction fails to match germline, which may point to a read error. This rearrangement joins TRBV29-1 to TRBJ1-4, with unresolved D. The V gene's germline CDR1 is SQVTM and CDR2 ANQGSEA. This CDR3 contains 13 residues. CDR3 in DNA: TGCAGCGTTCTTGGGCGGACGGACGAAAAACCGTTTTTT. The encoded protein is CSVLGRTDEKPFF.

The chain uses TRBV5-6 and TRBJ2-3; 7 bases map to TRBD2. The germline V gene has CDR1 SGHDT and CDR2 YYEEEE. The length of the CDR3 is 15 residues. Losses at the gene ends were 4 bases for V and 5 bases for J; bases not matched to a gene: 10. The CDR3 DNA sequence: TGTGCCAGCAGCCCGGAAGGGAGGGACGGAGATACGCAGTATTTT. It translates to CASSPEGRDGDTQYF. Looking up the rest from reference TRBV5-6 and TRBJ2-3 gives the full variable domain: DAGVTQSPTHLIKTRGQQVTLRCSPKSGHDTVSWYQQALGQGPQFIFQYYEEEERQRGNFPDRFSGHQFPNYSSELNVNALLLGDSALYLCASSPEGRDGDTQYFGPGTRLTVL.

The genes are TRBV6-5 and TRBJ2-7, with D possibly TRBD1 on 5 matching bases. Germline lookup yields CDR1 MNHEY and CDR2 SVGAGI. This CDR3 is 14 amino acids long. The V gene lost 5 bases and the J gene lost 3 bases, with 14 bases spanning the gap. The CDR3: CASSSTGVDYEQYF. In DNA form, the CDR3 reads TGTGCCAGCAGTAGTACAGGAGTAGACTACGAGCAGTACTTC.

The chain recombines TRBV28 with TRBJ2-6, with TRBD2 as a possible D gene (5 bases). The CDR3 extends over 19 amino acids. The V and J ends lost 3 bases and 0 bases respectively, with 18 bases between them. Germline-derived CDR1 and CDR2 are MDHEN and SYDVKM. Written as DNA, the CDR3 is TGTGCCAGCAGTTTTATCCGGCGAGGGCCAAGCTCTGGGGCCAACGTCCTGACTTTC. Protein: CASSFIRRGPSSGANVLTF.